A selection of T cell receptor beta chains follows, all from one sample in a study of blood T cell repertoires in COVID-19. The data were produced by immunoSEQ multiplex PCR, yet TCRdb's version contains in-frame clones alone and is incomplete. The data contain 120,000 or so clones, 88% of them singletons. Sequencing was performed on peripheral blood. The receptor source for this set is a woman between 50 and 59 years old with active or convalescent COVID-19. CDR3s include the opening cysteine and the closing phenylalanine or tryptophan. A D gene is named only where the DNA matches it firmly.

V	J	D	CDR3
TRBV7-8	TRBJ2-7	NA	CASSFNLAESFYEQYF
TRBV7-9	TRBJ1-3	NA	CASTPSSGNTIYF
TRBV10-3	TRBJ2-3	NA	CAITVRAPVPGEQGTQYF
TRBV4-2	TRBJ1-2	NA	CASSQDAGDYGYTF
TRBV30	TRBJ2-7	NA	CAWSSLFPYEQYF
TRBV28	TRBJ2-7	TRBD2	CASSLAGGWSEQYF
TRBV4-2	TRBJ2-7	NA	CASSQDEAAGDEQYF
TRBV5-5	TRBJ1-5	NA	CASSLALDINQPQHF
TRBV30	TRBJ1-4	TRBD1	CAWSKSARGQEKLFF
TRBV14	TRBJ1-1	NA	CASSQVSGKAFF
TRBV7-9	TRBJ1-4	TRBD1	CASSLGTGSEKLFF
TRBV19	TRBJ2-3	TRBD2	CASSLSTSGRDTQYF
TRBV7-6	TRBJ2-1	NA	CASSFWTVTTDNEQFF
TRBV10-3	TRBJ2-5	TRBD1	CAISADRVETQYF
TRBV7-2	TRBJ2-7	NA	CASSLGLRGKQYF
TRBV28	TRBJ1-2	NA	CASSLSPNYGYTF
TRBV29-1	TRBJ2-3	TRBD2	CSTRREWALSTDTQYF
TRBV30	TRBJ1-2	NA	CAWSVRGDYGYTF
TRBV28	TRBJ1-6	NA	CASSLAASSYNSPLHF
TRBV29-1	TRBJ1-5	TRBD1	CSVRTGDQPQHF
TRBV5-4	TRBJ2-1	TRBD2	CASSWTSGDEQFF
TRBV4-2	TRBJ2-2	NA	CASSQEAFADTNTGELFF
TRBV29-1	TRBJ1-1	TRBD1	CSVSRDRVTSAFF
TRBV7-8	TRBJ1-4	TRBD1	CASSLETGNEKLFF
TRBV7-2	TRBJ2-7	TRBD2	CASSPGLAGGPHEQYF
TRBV9	TRBJ1-2	TRBD1	CASSVGQAANVGGYTF
TRBV19	TRBJ1-2	NA	CAASIANYGYTF
TRBV29-1	TRBJ2-2	TRBD1	CSVLGTGFTGVAGELFF
TRBV19	TRBJ2-2	NA	CASSMGRFTGELFF
TRBV5-1	TRBJ2-7	NA	CASSENTGTSTYEQYF
TRBV28	TRBJ1-2	TRBD1	CASSLYRGDFYGYTF
TRBV19	TRBJ2-4	TRBD1	CASSLQGSKNIQYF
TRBV14	TRBJ2-5	TRBD2	CASSQAWAGGPQETQYF
TRBV28	TRBJ1-5	NA	CASSLSGFSNQPQHF
TRBV6-5	TRBJ2-3	TRBD1	CASTRDRVTDTQYF
TRBV15	TRBJ2-5	TRBD2	CATSRKGGGAAQYF
TRBV19	TRBJ2-2	TRBD2	CACWSGRVGSGELFF
TRBV2	TRBJ2-3	NA	CASREAKSDTQYF
TRBV2	TRBJ2-3	TRBD1	CASRWDRDTQYF
TRBV18	TRBJ2-7	NA	CASSANRLSYEQYF
TRBV5-4	TRBJ2-1	NA	CASSGGFGAGDYNEQFF
TRBV5-1	TRBJ1-2	NA	CASSLGHKDYGYTF
TRBV29-1	TRBJ2-2	NA	CSGRGPYTGELFF
TRBV6-5	TRBJ2-3	TRBD1	CASRPTGPDTQYF
TRBV7-9	TRBJ1-4	NA	CASSFKGGPEEKLFF
TRBV20-1	TRBJ2-2	TRBD2	CSASGGLGNLGELFF
TRBV7-9	TRBJ2-7	NA	CASSPQGVRDYEQYF
TRBV4-3	TRBJ2-7	TRBD2	CASSRSFAGGTYEQYF
TRBV6-6	TRBJ2-4	NA	CASSPFRETPYF
TRBV6-2/TRBV6-3	TRBJ2-2	TRBD1	CASSYGQGLGTGELFF
TRBV27	TRBJ2-7	TRBD2	CASRSPLLAGPYEQYF
TRBV29-1	TRBJ1-1	NA	CSVEGGWKNTEAFF
TRBV4-2	TRBJ2-1	NA	CASSQDRWTAEVDEQFF
TRBV19	TRBJ1-5	TRBD1	CASSTPDRVSAQPQHF
TRBV6-5	TRBJ1-1	NA	CASSYAGDTEAFF